These 6 T cell receptor beta chains came from one sample sequenced in a study of T cell responses to AZD1222 COVID-19 vaccine. Sequenced by immunoSEQ multiplex PCR; TCRdb stores in-frame clones only, minus some. The sample records about 120,000 clones, more than 75% being singletons. The specimen comprised peripheral blood, sampled on day 0 of AZD1222 vaccination. All receptors derive from an adult in good health.

This chain connects TRBV5-1 to TRBJ2-2; TRBD1 might be the D (6 bases). The CDR3 loop spans 16 amino acids. CDR1 and CDR2 (germline): SGHRS, YFSETQ. The V end lost 2 bases, the J end lost 0 bases, and 11 bases lay between the germline ends. CDR3 sequence (DNA): TGCGCCAGCAGCTTAACCGGGACACCGAACACCGGGGAGCTGTTTTTT. Its protein is CASSLTGTPNTGELFF.

This chain uses TRBV11-3 with TRBJ2-7; D is perhaps TRBD1 (6 bases). Germline CDR1 and CDR2: SGHNT and YENEEA. This CDR3 comprises 13 residues. Deletions cut 5 bases from V and 2 bases from J, with 10 bases between. The CDR3 region has the DNA TGTGCCAGCAGCCATGGACAGACCTACGAGCAGTACTTC. Translation: CASSHGQTYEQYF.

V and J are TRBV30 and TRBJ2-3, with TRBD2 matching over 14 bases. The CDR3 has 17 residues. Trimming at V came to 3 bases and at J to 4 bases, leaving 9 bases not matched to a gene. Germline loops: CDR1 GTSNPN, CDR2 SVGIG (reference sequence). The DNA for the CDR3 is TGTGCCTGGAGAAGGACTAGCGGGGGGACTAATTCAGATACGCAGTATTTT. Amino acids: CAWRRTSGGTNSDTQYF. The variable domain in full, completed from reference TRBV30 and TRBJ2-3, reads SQTIHQWPATLVQPVGSPLSLECTVEGTSNPNLYWYRQAAGRGLQLLFYSVGIGQISSEVPQNLSASRPQDRQFILSSKKLLLSDSGFYLCAWRRTSGGTNSDTQYFGPGTRLTVL.

The chain is built from TRBV28 and TRBJ2-7, with TRBD1 as a possible D gene (5 bases). This CDR3 has 13 residues. Trimming took 5 bases from V and 2 from J, leaving 10 bases between them. The germline V gene has CDR1 MDHEN and CDR2 SYDVKM. CDR3 DNA sequence: TGTGCCAGCAGTCATGACAGAGCCTACGAGCAGTACTTC. Its protein is CASSHDRAYEQYF.

The rearrangement joins TRBV7-3 to TRBJ2-1; 9 bases are a match to TRBD1. V gave up 5 bases and J gave up 8 bases; unmatched junction bases: 7. This CDR3 comprises 14 residues. CDR1 and CDR2 from the germline V gene are SGHTA and FQGTGA. The CDR3 loop is CASSQRQGGDEQFF. The CDR3 DNA follows: TGTGCCAGCAGCCAACGACAGGGGGGCGATGAGCAGTTCTTC.

The V and J genes are TRBV5-1 and TRBJ2-6; D gene unclear. Germline V gene data show CDR1 as SGHRS and CDR2 as YFSETQ. V shed 0 bases and J shed 3 bases, with 7 bases lying between them. The CDR3 runs 15 residues. The CDR3 sequence is CASSLAPLGANVLTF. CDR3 bases: TGCGCCAGCAGCTTGGCGCCTCTTGGGGCCAACGTCCTGACTTTC.